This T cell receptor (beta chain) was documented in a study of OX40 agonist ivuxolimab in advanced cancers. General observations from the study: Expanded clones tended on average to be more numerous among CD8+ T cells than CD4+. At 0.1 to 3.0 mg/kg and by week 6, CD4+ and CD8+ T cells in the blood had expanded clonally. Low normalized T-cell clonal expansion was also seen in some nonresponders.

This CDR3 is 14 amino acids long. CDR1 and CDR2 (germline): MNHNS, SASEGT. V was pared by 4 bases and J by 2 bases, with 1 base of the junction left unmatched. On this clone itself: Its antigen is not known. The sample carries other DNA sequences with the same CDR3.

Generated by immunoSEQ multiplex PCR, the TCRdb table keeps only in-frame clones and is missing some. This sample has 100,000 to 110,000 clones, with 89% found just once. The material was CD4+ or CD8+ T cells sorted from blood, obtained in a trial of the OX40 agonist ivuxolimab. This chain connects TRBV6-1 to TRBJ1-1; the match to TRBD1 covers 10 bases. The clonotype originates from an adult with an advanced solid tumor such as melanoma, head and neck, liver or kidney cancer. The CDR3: CASSGTGGNTEAFF. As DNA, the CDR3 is TGTGCCAGCAGTGGGACAGGGGGTAACACTGAAGCTTTCTTT.